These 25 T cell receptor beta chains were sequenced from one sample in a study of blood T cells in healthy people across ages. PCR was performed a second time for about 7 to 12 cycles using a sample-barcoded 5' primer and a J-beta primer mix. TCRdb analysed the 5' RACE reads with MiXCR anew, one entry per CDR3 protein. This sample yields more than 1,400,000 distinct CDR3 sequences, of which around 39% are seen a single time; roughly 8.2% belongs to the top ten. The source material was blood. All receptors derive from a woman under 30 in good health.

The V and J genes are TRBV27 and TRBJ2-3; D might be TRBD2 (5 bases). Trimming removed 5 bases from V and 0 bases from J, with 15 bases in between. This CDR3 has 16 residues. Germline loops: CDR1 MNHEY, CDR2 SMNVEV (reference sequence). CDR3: CASSPLSGRSTDTQYF. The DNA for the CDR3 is TGTGCCAGCAGTCCCTTATCGGGAAGGAGCACAGATACGCAGTATTTT.

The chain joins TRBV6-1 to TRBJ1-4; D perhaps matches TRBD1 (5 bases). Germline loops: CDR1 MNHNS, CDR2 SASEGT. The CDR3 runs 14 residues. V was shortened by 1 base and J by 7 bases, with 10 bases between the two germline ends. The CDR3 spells CASSEGGVREKLFF. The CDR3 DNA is TGTGCCAGCAGTGAAGGGGGGGTGCGTGAAAAACTGTTTTTT.

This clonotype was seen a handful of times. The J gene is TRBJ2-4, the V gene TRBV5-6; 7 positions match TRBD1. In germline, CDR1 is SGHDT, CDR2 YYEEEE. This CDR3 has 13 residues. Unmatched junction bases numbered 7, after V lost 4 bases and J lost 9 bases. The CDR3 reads CASSPIQGSIQYF. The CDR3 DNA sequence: TGTGCCAGCAGCCCGATACAGGGGAGCATTCAGTACTTC.

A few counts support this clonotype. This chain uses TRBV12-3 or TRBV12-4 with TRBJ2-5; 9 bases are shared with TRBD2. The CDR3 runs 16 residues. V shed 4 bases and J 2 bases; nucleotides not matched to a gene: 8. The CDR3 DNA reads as TGTGCCAGCAGTTACGGCGGGGGGGCCGGTCAAGAGACCCAGTACTTC. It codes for CASSYGGGAGQETQYF.

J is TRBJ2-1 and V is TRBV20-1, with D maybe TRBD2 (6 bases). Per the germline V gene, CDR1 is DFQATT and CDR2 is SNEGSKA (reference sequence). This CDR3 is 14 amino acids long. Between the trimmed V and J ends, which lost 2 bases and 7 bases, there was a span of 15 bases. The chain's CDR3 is CSARNYRRGNEQFF. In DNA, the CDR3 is TGCAGTGCTAGAAACTACCGGCGGGGTAATGAGCAGTTCTTC.

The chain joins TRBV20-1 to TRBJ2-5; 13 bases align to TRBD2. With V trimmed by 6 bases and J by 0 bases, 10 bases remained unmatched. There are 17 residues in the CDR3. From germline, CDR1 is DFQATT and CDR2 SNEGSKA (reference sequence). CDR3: CSARSLAGGPNQETQYF. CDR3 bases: TGCAGTGCCCGGTCACTAGCGGGGGGGCCCAACCAAGAGACCCAGTACTTC.

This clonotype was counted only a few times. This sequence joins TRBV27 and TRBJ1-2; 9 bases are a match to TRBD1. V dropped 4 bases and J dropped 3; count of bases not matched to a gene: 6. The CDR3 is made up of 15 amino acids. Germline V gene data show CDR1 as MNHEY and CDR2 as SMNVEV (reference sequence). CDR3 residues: CASSSNRGQYYGYTF. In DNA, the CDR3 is TGTGCCAGCAGTTCCAACAGGGGGCAGTACTATGGCTACACCTTC.

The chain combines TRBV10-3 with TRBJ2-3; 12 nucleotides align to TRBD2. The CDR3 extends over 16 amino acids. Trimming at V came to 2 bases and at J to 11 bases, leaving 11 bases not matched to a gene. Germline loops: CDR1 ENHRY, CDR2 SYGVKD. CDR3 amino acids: CAISERQLAGGTGQYF. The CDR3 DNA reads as TGTGCCATCAGTGAGAGACAACTAGCGGGAGGTACGGGGCAGTATTTT.

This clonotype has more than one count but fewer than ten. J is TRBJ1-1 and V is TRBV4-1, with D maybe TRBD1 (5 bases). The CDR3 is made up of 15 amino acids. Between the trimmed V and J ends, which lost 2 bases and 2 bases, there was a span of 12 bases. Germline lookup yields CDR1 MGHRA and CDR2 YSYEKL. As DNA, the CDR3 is TGCGCCAGCAGCCAACCCGACAGACTAAACACTGAAGCTTTCTTT. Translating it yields CASSQPDRLNTEAFF.

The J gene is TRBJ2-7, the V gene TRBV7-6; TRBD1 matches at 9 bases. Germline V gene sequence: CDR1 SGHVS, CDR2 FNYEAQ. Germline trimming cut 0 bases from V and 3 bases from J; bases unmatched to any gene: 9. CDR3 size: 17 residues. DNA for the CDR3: TGTGCCAGCAGCTTAGCCGGGGACAGGGATTTCTTCTACGAGCAGTACTTC. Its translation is CASSLAGDRDFFYEQYF. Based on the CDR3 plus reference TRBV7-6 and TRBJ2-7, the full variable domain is GAGVSQSPRYKVTKRGQDVALRCDPISGHVSLYWYRQALGQGPEFLTYFNYEAQQDKSGLPNDRFSAERPEGSISTLTIQRTEQRDSAMYRCASSLAGDRDFFYEQYFGPGTRLTVT.

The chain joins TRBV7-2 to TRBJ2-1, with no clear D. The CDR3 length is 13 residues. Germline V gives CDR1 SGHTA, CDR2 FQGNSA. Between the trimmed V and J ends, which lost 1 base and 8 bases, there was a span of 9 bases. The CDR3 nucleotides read TGTGCCAGCAGCTTAGTGGGTTGGGATGAGCAGTTCTTC. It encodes CASSLVGWDEQFF.

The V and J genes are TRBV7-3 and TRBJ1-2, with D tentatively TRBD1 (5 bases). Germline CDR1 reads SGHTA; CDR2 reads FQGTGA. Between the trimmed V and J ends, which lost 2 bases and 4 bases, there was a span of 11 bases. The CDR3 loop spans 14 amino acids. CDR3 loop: CASSLGDGGYGYTF. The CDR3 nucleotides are TGTGCCAGCAGCTTAGGAGACGGGGGCTATGGCTACACCTTC.

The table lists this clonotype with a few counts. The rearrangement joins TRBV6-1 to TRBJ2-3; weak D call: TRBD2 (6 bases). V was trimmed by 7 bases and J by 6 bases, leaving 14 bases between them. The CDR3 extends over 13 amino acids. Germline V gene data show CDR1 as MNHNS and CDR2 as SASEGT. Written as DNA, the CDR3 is TGTGCCAGCACGCGGGGACCCGGGGATACGCAGTATTTT. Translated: CASTRGPGDTQYF.

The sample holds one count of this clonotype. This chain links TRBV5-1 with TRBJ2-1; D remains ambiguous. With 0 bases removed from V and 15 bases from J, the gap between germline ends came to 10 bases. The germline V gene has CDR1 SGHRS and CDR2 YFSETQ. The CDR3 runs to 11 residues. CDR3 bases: TGCGCCAGCAGCTTGGGACGCCTTACGTTCTTC. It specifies CASSLGRLTFF.

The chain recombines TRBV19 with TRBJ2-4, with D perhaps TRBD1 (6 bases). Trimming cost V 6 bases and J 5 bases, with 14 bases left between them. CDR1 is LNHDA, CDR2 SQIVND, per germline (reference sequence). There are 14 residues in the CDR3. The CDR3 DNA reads TGTGCCAGTAGCAAACAGGGTGTGGAAAACATTCAGTACTTC. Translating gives CASSKQGVENIQYF.

In DNA, the CDR3 is TGCGCCAGCAGCTTGGGGAGTGACCTACAGTACTTC. It yields the protein CASSLGSDLQYF. This chain uses TRBV5-1 with TRBJ2-7; D is undetermined. This CDR3 region has 12 residues. V lost 0 bases to trimming and J lost 10 bases, with 11 bases between them. Germline values: CDR1 SGHRS, CDR2 YFSETQ. The full variable domain, its missing parts supplied by reference TRBV5-1 and TRBJ2-7, is KAGVTQTPRYLIKTRGQQVTLSCSPISGHRSVSWYQQTPGQGLQFLFEYFSETQRNKGNFPGRFSGRQFSNSRSEMNVSTLELGDSALYLCASSLGSDLQYFGPGTRLTVT.

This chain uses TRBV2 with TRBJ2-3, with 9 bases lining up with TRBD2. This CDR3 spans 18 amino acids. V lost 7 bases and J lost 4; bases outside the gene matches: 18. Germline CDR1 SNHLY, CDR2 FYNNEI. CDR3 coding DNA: TGTGCCAGCAACGAGGGAGTAGCGGGAGTAGGAAGAGCAGATACGCAGTATTTT. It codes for CASNEGVAGVGRADTQYF.

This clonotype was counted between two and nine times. CDR3 region: CASSGQGPPANYGYTF. CDR3 in DNA: TGTGCCAGCAGCGGGCAGGGGCCCCCAGCTAACTATGGCTACACCTTC. V gene TRBV28 combines with J gene TRBJ1-2, with D tentatively TRBD1 (6 bases). This CDR3 region has 16 residues. Between the trimmed V and J ends, which lost 6 bases and 0 bases, there was a span of 17 bases. Germline values: CDR1 MDHEN, CDR2 SYDVKM.

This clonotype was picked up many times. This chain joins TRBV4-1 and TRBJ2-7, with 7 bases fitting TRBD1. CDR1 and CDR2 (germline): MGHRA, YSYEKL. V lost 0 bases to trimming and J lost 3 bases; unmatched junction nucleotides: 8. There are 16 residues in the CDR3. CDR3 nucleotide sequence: TGCGCCAGCAGCCAAGACTGGACAGGTAGCATCTACGAGCAGTACTTC. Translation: CASSQDWTGSIYEQYF.

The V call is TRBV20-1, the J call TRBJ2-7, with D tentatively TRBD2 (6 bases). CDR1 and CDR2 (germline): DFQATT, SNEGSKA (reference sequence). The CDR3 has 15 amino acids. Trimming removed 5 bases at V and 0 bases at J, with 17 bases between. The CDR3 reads CSALPDRGSSYEQYF. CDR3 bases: TGCAGTGCTCTCCCCGACCGGGGGAGCTCCTACGAGCAGTACTTC.

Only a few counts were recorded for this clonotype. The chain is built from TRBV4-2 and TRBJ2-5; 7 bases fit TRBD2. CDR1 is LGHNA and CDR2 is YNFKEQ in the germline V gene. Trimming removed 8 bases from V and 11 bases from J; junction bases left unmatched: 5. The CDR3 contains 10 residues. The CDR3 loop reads CASGAGEQYF. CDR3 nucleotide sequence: TGTGCCAGCGGGGCGGGGGAGCAGTACTTC.

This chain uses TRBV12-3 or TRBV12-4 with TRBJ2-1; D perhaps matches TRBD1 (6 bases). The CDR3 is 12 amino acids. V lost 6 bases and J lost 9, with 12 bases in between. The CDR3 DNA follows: TGTGCCAGCAGAGCTGAAGGGGGTGAGCAGTTCTTC. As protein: CASRAEGGEQFF.

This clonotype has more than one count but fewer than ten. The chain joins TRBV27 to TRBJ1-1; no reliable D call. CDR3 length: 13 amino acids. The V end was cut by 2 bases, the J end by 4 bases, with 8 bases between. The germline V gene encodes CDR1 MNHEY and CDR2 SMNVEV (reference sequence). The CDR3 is CASSLPGVTEAFF. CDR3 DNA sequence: TGTGCCAGCAGTTTACCAGGCGTCACTGAAGCTTTCTTT.

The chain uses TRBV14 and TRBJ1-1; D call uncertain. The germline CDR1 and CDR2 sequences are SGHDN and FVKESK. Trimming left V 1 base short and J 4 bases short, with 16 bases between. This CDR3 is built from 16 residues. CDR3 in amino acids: CASSQAFAGFITEAFF. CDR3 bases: TGTGCCAGCAGCCAAGCGTTTGCGGGGTTTATCACTGAAGCTTTCTTT.

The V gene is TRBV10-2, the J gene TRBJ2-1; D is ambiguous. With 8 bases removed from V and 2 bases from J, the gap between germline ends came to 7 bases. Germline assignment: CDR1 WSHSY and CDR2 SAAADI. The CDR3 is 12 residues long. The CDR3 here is CASVDTYNEQFF. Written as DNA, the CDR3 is TGCGCCAGCGTAGACACCTACAATGAGCAGTTCTTC.